Following are 11 T cell receptor beta chains from one sample sequenced in a study of T cells in localized non-small cell lung cancer (dated by TCRdb to 2018 to 2020). Library preparation employed the immunoSEQ multiplex PCR assay. TCRdb retrieved this table from immuneACCESS and kept in-frame rearrangements only. Not all clones are present; in checked studies, unresolved V genes account for under half, and no reason is known for the remainder. This sample holds 2,500 to 3,500 clones; more than 20% were observed only once. Roughly 11% of the sample lies in the top ten. Sequencing was performed on normal lung tissue next to the tumor, taken before any cancer treatment. Receptors were obtained from a woman aged 35 to 70 with stage I lung adenocarcinoma.

The chain has TRBV19 and TRBJ1-2; 9 positions match TRBD1. CDR3 length equals 12 residues. From germline, CDR1 is LNHDA and CDR2 SQIVND (reference sequence). The J segment lost 10 bases and the V segment lost 4 bases, leaving 4 bases of the junction unmatched. The CDR3 DNA sequence: TGTGCCAGTAGTACAGGACAGGGGACCTACACCTTC. Translated: CASSTGQGTYTF.

A few counts support this clone. This chain uses TRBV11-3 with TRBJ2-5; tentative D call: TRBD2 (5 bases). Germline CDR1 is SGHNT and CDR2 is YENEEA. The CDR3 is made up of 15 amino acids. Trimming shortened V by 1 base and J by 1 base, and 10 bases separated the two germline ends. This CDR3 reads CASSLGGPPQETQYF. CDR3 in DNA: TGTGCCAGCAGCTTAGGCGGGCCACCCCAAGAGACCCAGTACTTC.

The chain employs TRBV28 and TRBJ1-2; D is perhaps TRBD1 (5 bases). The CDR3 consists of 12 residues. Germline loops: CDR1 MDHEN, CDR2 SYDVKM. Trimming cost V 3 bases and J 8 bases, with 10 bases left between them. CDR3 residues: CASSLGGTGYTF. The CDR3, as DNA: TGTGCCAGCAGTTTGGGGGGGACCGGCTACACCTTC.

Judged by abundance, this clone is medium-sized. V is TRBV19 and J is TRBJ2-1; D may match TRBD1 or TRBD2 (7 bases each). V was shortened by 0 bases and J by 7 bases, with 13 bases between the two germline ends. Per the germline V gene, CDR1 is LNHDA and CDR2 is SQIVND (reference sequence). CDR3 length equals 15 residues. The CDR3 DNA sequence: TGTGCCAGTAGTATAGATCGCCAGGGGGGGAATGAGCAGTTCTTC. Encoded protein: CASSIDRQGGNEQFF.

This clone was seen only a few times. The chain employs TRBV5-1 and TRBJ2-2, with 12 bases that match TRBD2. This CDR3 is 19 amino acids long. V shed 7 bases and J 3 bases; nucleotides not matched to a gene: 16. Germline values: CDR1 SGHRS, CDR2 YFSETQ. CDR3 residues: CASSSDFRTSGKYTGELFF. DNA of the CDR3: TGCGCCAGCTCGTCAGACTTCCGGACTAGCGGGAAATACACCGGGGAGCTGTTTTTT.

The sample holds a few counts of this clone. The chain links TRBV6-8 to TRBJ1-3; unclear D gene. The CDR3 covers 15 residues. Germline V gene lookup returns CDR1 MNHGY and CDR2 SAAAGT. The V end lost 2 bases, the J end lost 4 bases, and 12 bases lay between the germline ends. CDR3 nucleotide sequence: TGTGCCAGCAGTTACGGGGTGGGCATGGGAAACACCATATATTTT. Its protein product is CASSYGVGMGNTIYF.

This clone has more than one count but fewer than ten. The chain employs TRBV28 and TRBJ1-4, with D unresolved. CDR3 length equals 14 residues. Germline CDR1 MDHEN, CDR2 SYDVKM. Trimming removed 7 bases at V and 5 bases at J, with 14 bases between. The CDR3 loop is CASTDPGSNEKLFF. CDR3 DNA sequence: TGTGCCAGCACCGACCCGGGGTCCAATGAAAAACTGTTTTTT.

This chain joins TRBV14 and TRBJ2-3; TRBD1 matches at 8 bases. The ends lost 9 bases at V and 5 bases at J; junction bases unmatched: 16. The CDR3 contains 16 residues. Per germline, CDR1 SGHDN and CDR2 FVKESK. In nucleotides, the CDR3 is TGTGCCAGACAATCTAGTAGGACAGGGAGAGAAGATACGCAGTATTTT. Translated, it gives CARQSSRTGREDTQYF.

The table lists this clone with a few counts. This chain joins TRBV5-1 and TRBJ2-3; 7 nucleotides agree with TRBD1. CDR1 is SGHRS, CDR2 YFSETQ, per germline. This CDR3 contains 16 residues. V dropped 2 bases and J dropped 0; count of bases not matched to a gene: 6. In DNA form, the CDR3 reads TGCGCCAGCAGCTTCAACACAGGGGTTAGCACAGATACGCAGTATTTT. Residues: CASSFNTGVSTDTQYF.

This rearrangement joins TRBV11-3 to TRBJ2-5; D is possibly TRBD1 or TRBD2 (5 bases each). Germline CDR1 SGHNT, CDR2 YENEEA. The CDR3 runs 15 residues. Trimming took off 1 base at V and 5 bases at J, with 14 bases between the two ends. CDR3 DNA sequence: TGTGCCAGCAGCTTAGGAGTGGGGCCGGGGGAGACCCAGTACTTC. Translating gives CASSLGVGPGETQYF.

This clone was found a few times. The chain employs TRBV9 and TRBJ2-2, with 8 bases identical to TRBD2. The V gene's germline CDR1 is SGDLS and CDR2 YYNGEE. The V segment lost 4 bases and the J segment 1 base; nucleotides outside the gene matches: 6. CDR3 length: 16 residues. The CDR3 loop reads CASSIGLAQNTGELFF. The CDR3 bases are TGTGCCAGCAGCATCGGACTAGCACAGAACACCGGGGAGCTGTTTTTT.